These T cell receptor beta chains were read from a single sample in a study of shared clonotypes between healthy human individuals. TCRdb keeps only in-frame clones here, not all; method: immunoSEQ multiplex PCR. The table lists approximately 500,000 clones, approximately 95% of them singletons, with 0.06% in the top ten. The sample comprised naive CD4+ T cells sorted from blood. Source of these receptors: a woman in her twenties or thirties in good health. Both conserved end residues are part of each CDR3. D genes are given only for firm matches. Clone size is not always given. Where it is, it says once, few, many or a class for expanded clones.

J: TRBJ2-1; V: TRBV19; size: NA; D: TRBD2; DNA: TGTGCCAGTAGTATAGAGATACTAGCGGGACCCAATGAGCAGTTCTTC; CDR3: CASSIEILAGPNEQFF
J: TRBJ2-2; V: TRBV6-5; size: NA; D: TRBD2; DNA: TGTGCCAGCAGTGCACTAGCGGACACCGGGGAGCTGTTTTTT; CDR3: CASSALADTGELFF
J: TRBJ2-7; V: TRBV6-1; size: NA; D: NA; DNA: TGTGCCAGCAGCCCCTCGACAGGTCTACCCTACGAGCAGTACTTC; CDR3: CASSPSTGLPYEQYF
J: TRBJ2-7; V: TRBV6-1; size: NA; D: TRBD2; DNA: TGTGCCAGCAGCAAAAGCGGGGTGGGAACCTACGAGCAGTACTTC; CDR3: CASSKSGVGTYEQYF
J: TRBJ2-7; V: TRBV6-1; size: NA; D: TRBD2; DNA: TGTGCCAGCAGTGAGCTAGCGGGAGGGAAATACGAGCAGTACTTC; CDR3: CASSELAGGKYEQYF
J: TRBJ2-6; V: TRBV5-1; size: NA; D: TRBD2; DNA: TGCGCCAGCAGCTTGGCGTTAGCGGGAAGCTCTGGGGCCAACGTCCTGACTTTC; CDR3: CASSLALAGSSGANVLTF
J: TRBJ2-3; V: TRBV7-9; size: NA; D: NA; DNA: TGTGCCAGCAGCCAAGGGCAGGTCCACACAGATACGCAGTATTTT; CDR3: CASSQGQVHTDTQYF
J: TRBJ2-7; V: TRBV5-4; size: NA; D: NA; DNA: TGTGCCAGCAGCCCGGGGGCCCCAAGCTCCTACGAGCAGTACTTC; CDR3: CASSPGAPSSYEQYF
J: TRBJ1-1; V: TRBV25-1; size: NA; D: NA; DNA: TGTGCCAGCCGCCAGAACACTGAAGCTTTCTTT; CDR3: CASRQNTEAFF
J: TRBJ2-7; V: TRBV19; size: NA; D: NA; DNA: TGTGCCAGTAGTTCTACCTCCGGGACAAACGAGCAGTACTTC; CDR3: CASSSTSGTNEQYF
J: TRBJ2-7; V: TRBV27; size: NA; D: TRBD1; DNA: TGTGCCAGCAGTTTACTGGGGACAGGGTTGTCCTACGAGCAGTACTTC; CDR3: CASSLLGTGLSYEQYF
J: TRBJ2-7; V: TRBV7-9; size: NA; D: NA; DNA: TGTGCCAGCAGCGTCAGCCCCTACGAGCAGTACTTC; CDR3: CASSVSPYEQYF
J: TRBJ2-7; V: TRBV6-5; size: NA; D: NA; DNA: TGTGCCAGCAGCCCGACCTTTCACTTC; CDR3: CASSPTFHF
J: TRBJ1-5; V: TRBV10-3; size: NA; D: TRBD1; DNA: TGTGCCATCAGTGACTTGACAGGGGCTCAGCCCCAGCATTTT; CDR3: CAISDLTGAQPQHF
J: TRBJ2-5; V: TRBV29-1; size: NA; D: NA; DNA: TGCAGCGTTCGACCGGAGACCCAGTACTTC; CDR3: CSVRPETQYF
J: TRBJ1-1; V: TRBV28; size: NA; D: NA; DNA: TGTGCCAGCAGTCGAGCCAGGGCGGGGGACGCTTTCTTT; CDR3: CASSRARAGDAFF
J: TRBJ1-5; V: TRBV2; size: NA; D: NA; DNA: TGTGCCAGCAGTCAGGGACTGAGGCGCAATCAGCCCCAGCATTTT; CDR3: CASSQGLRRNQPQHF
J: TRBJ2-7; V: TRBV5-1; size: NA; D: TRBD2; DNA: TGCGCCAGCAGCTTTCTAGCGGGTGACTACGAGCAGTACTTC; CDR3: CASSFLAGDYEQYF
J: TRBJ2-7; V: TRBV5-4; size: NA; D: NA; DNA: TGTGCCAGCAGCCCCGGGGGGCCCCCGGCCTACGAGCAGTACTTC; CDR3: CASSPGGPPAYEQYF
J: TRBJ2-7; V: TRBV7-2; size: NA; D: TRBD2; DNA: TGTGCCAGCAGCATAACTAGCGGGAGTTTCGAGCAGTACTTC; CDR3: CASSITSGSFEQYF
J: TRBJ2-2; V: TRBV9; size: NA; D: NA; DNA: TGTGCCAGCAGCGTATCCCCTACTGGCGGGCCCGGGGAGCTGTTTTTT; CDR3: CASSVSPTGGPGELFF
J: TRBJ2-2; V: TRBV5-5; size: NA; D: NA; DNA: TGTGCCAGCAGCTTGGGAGAAACCGGGGAGCTGTTTTTT; CDR3: CASSLGETGELFF
J: TRBJ2-2; V: TRBV19; size: once; D: TRBD1; DNA: TGTGCCAGTAGCCGGGGGACAGGGGGCACCGGGGAGCTGTTTTTT; CDR3: CASSRGTGGTGELFF
J: TRBJ2-5; V: TRBV7-2; size: once; D: TRBD2; DNA: TGTGCCAGCAGCAAGACTAGCGGGAGCCAAGAGACCCAGTACTTC; CDR3: CASSKTSGSQETQYF
J: TRBJ2-2; V: TRBV5-1; size: once; D: TRBD2; DNA: TGCGCCAGCAGCTTGGCCCCTAGCGGAAACACCGGGGAGCTGTTTTTT; CDR3: CASSLAPSGNTGELFF
J: TRBJ2-1; V: TRBV5-1; size: NA; D: TRBD1; DNA: TGCGCCAGCAGCTTGTTTAGGGGGCGGACCAATGAGCAGTTCTTC; CDR3: CASSLFRGRTNEQFF
J: TRBJ2-1; V: TRBV5-1; size: NA; D: TRBD2; DNA: TGCGCCAGCAGCTTGACTAGCGGGCCGTACAATGAGCAGTTCTTC; CDR3: CASSLTSGPYNEQFF
J: TRBJ2-3; V: TRBV5-4; size: NA; D: TRBD1; DNA: TGTGCCAGCAGCCGACAGGGCGCCACAGATACGCAGTATTTT; CDR3: CASSRQGATDTQYF
J: TRBJ1-5; V: TRBV2; size: NA; D: NA; DNA: TGTGCCAGCAGTGACCCTCCCTCAATCCCGCCAAATCAGCCCCAGCATTTT; CDR3: CASSDPPSIPPNQPQHF
J: TRBJ2-2; V: TRBV30; size: few; D: TRBD2; DNA: TGTGCCTGGAGTTTACTAGCGGGAGCCGGGGAGCTGTTTTTT; CDR3: CAWSLLAGAGELFF
J: TRBJ2-3; V: TRBV28; size: NA; D: TRBD2; DNA: TGTGCCAGCAGTCATAGCGGGAGGGCCGGCACAGATACGCAGTATTTT; CDR3: CASSHSGRAGTDTQYF
J: TRBJ1-1; V: TRBV6-1; size: NA; D: NA; DNA: TGTGCCAGCAGTGAAGGCAGGGACACTGAAGCTTTCTTT; CDR3: CASSEGRDTEAFF
J: TRBJ2-7; V: TRBV7-2; size: NA; D: TRBD2; DNA: TGTGCCAGCAGCACACTAGCGGGAGCGTCCGAGCAGTACTTC; CDR3: CASSTLAGASEQYF
J: TRBJ2-7; V: TRBV19; size: once; D: TRBD2; DNA: TGTGCCAGTAGTAGAGCGGGAGGGCCCTCGTACGAGCAGTACTTC; CDR3: CASSRAGGPSYEQYF
J: TRBJ2-3; V: TRBV9; size: NA; D: NA; DNA: TGTGCCAGCAGCGGAGGGGAGGATACGCAGTATTTT; CDR3: CASSGGEDTQYF
J: TRBJ2-1; V: TRBV20-1; size: NA; D: NA; DNA: TGCAGTGCTAGGGCGATTAATGAGCAGTTCTTC; CDR3: CSARAINEQFF
J: TRBJ2-5; V: TRBV19; size: NA; D: TRBD1; DNA: TGTGCCAGTAATCTTGCCGGGACAGGGGGAGAGACCCAGTACTTC; CDR3: CASNLAGTGGETQYF
J: TRBJ1-3; V: TRBV6-5; size: NA; D: TRBD1; DNA: TGTGCCAGCAAACCGGGACAGGGACTTGGAAACACCATATATTTT; CDR3: CASKPGQGLGNTIYF
J: TRBJ1-2; V: TRBV4-1; size: NA; D: NA; DNA: TGCGCCAGCAGCCACCGGGAGGGGACCCCTGGCTACACCTTC; CDR3: CASSHREGTPGYTF
J: TRBJ2-7; V: TRBV7-9; size: NA; D: NA; DNA: TGTGCCAGCAGTCCCACTAGAAACTACGAGCAGTACTTC; CDR3: CASSPTRNYEQYF
J: TRBJ2-7; V: TRBV28; size: NA; D: NA; DNA: TGTGCCAGCAGTTTAGGGGCGGGGCCATACGAGCAGTACTTC; CDR3: CASSLGAGPYEQYF
J: TRBJ2-6; V: TRBV10-3; size: NA; D: NA; DNA: TGTGCCATCAGTGAGTCGAAGGGGAAGACTGGGGCCAACGTCCTGACTTTC; CDR3: CAISESKGKTGANVLTF
J: TRBJ2-7; V: TRBV5-4; size: NA; D: TRBD2; DNA: TGTGCCAGCAGCGGGGGTAGCGGGAGGTCCTTCTACGAGCAGTACTTC; CDR3: CASSGGSGRSFYEQYF
J: TRBJ1-6; V: TRBV7-6; size: NA; D: NA; DNA: TGTGCCAGCAGCTTAGTTTCTGGGGGTTCACCCCTCCACTTT; CDR3: CASSLVSGGSPLHF
J: TRBJ1-5; V: TRBV7-1; size: NA; D: NA; DNA: TGTGCCAGCAGCTTAGTACGGGGAAATCAGCCCCAGCATTTT; CDR3: CASSLVRGNQPQHF
J: TRBJ2-5; V: TRBV7-9; size: NA; D: NA; DNA: TGTGCCAGCGGCCCCCAGGAGCAGTACTTC; CDR3: CASGPQEQYF
J: TRBJ2-5; V: TRBV7-2; size: NA; D: NA; DNA: TGTGCCAGCAGGAAAATACCGACTCTAGGGGAGACCCAGTACTTC; CDR3: CASRKIPTLGETQYF
J: TRBJ1-1; V: TRBV4-1; size: NA; D: NA; DNA: TGCGCCAGCAGCCAAGATAGGCAAAGGGAAGCTTTCTTT; CDR3: CASSQDRQREAFF
J: TRBJ2-5; V: TRBV5-4; size: once; D: NA; DNA: TGTGCCAGCAGCCTTGGGGGACACTCTCAAGAGACCCAGTACTTC; CDR3: CASSLGGHSQETQYF